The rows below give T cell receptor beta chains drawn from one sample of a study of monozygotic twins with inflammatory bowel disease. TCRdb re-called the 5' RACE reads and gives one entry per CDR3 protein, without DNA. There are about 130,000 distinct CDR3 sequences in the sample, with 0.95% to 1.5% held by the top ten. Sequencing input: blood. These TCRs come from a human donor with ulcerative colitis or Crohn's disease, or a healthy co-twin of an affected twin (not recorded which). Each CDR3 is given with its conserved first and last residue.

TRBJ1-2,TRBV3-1,CASSQDALNYGYTF
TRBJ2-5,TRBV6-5,CASSYSPRQDGETQYF
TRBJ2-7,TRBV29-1,CSVEGRREQYF
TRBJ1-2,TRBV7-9,CASSWTGDVGYTF
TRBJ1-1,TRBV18,CASSPAGRGTEAFF
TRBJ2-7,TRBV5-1,CASSLESLSTSYEQYF
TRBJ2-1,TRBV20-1,CSARIRGYRGRYNEQFF
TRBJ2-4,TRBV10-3,CATLPGTGVGAKNIQYF
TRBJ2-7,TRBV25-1,CASSGDRYEQYF
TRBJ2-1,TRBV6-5,CASSYSASGRAGVQFF
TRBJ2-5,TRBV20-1,CSARAPAETQYF
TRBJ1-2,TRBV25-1,CASSEGGLLGYTF
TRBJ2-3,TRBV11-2,CASSFSLAGGSTDTQYF
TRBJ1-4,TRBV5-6,CASSLVGQGWTTNEKLFF
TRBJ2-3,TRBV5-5,CASNLGGTDTQYF
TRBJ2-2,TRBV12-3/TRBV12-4,CASSPSRGGSTGELFF
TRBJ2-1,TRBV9,CASSVSGDVTNEQFF
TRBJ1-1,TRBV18,CASSPKRGNTEAFF
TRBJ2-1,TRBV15,CATSRAYQRTSGNEQFF
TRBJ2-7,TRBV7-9,CASSLRDRYYEQYF
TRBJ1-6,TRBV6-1,CASSDEGNSPLHF
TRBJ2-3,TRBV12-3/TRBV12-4,CASSLLLGGDTQYF
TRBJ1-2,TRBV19,CASTDSYRYGYTF
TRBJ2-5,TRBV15,CATSRQGSQETQYF
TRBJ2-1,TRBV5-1,CASSLRGMGLERRAGEQFF
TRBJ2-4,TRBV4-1,CASSQDWGLAANIQYF
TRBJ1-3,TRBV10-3,CAISRNFDRSGNTIYF
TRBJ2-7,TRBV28,CASSLYRDSVAYEQYF
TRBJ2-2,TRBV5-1,CASSQASRPNTGELFF
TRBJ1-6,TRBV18,CASSPRRGLGDSPLHF
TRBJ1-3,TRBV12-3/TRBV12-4,CASSLGTASSGNTIYF
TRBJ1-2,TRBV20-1,CSARDVETGGLGYTF
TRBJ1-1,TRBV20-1,CSARGGGRDTEAFF
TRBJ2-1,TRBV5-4,CASSAFSGNYNEQFF
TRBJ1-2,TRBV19,CASSTRDRGSGGYTF
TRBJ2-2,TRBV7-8,CASSFRNGGSTGELFF
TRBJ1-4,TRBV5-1,CASSLDVTGEANEKLFF
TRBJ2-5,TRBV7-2,CASSFGGGDETQYF
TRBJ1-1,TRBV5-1,CASSLRQGTLDTEAFF
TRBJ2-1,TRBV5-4,CASSSRLAGDNEQFF
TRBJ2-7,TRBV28,CASSFPGQGVHEQYF
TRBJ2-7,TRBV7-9,CASSSYRGRVEYEQYF
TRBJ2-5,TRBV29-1,CSVVALLQETQYF
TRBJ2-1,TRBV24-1,CATSDPGGNEQFF
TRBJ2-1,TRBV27,CASRSILGVRYNEQFF
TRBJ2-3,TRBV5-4,CASSPRPPSTDTQYF
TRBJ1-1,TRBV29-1,CSVAGGETEAFF
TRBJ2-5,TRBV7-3,CASSLGLAGAPETQYF
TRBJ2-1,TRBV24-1,CATSDFRDSTYNEQFF
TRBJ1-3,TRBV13,CASSPFSLSPVAGNTIYF
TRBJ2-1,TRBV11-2,CASSLDRRGSPFF
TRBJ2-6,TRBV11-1,CASSLLTGQGSGANVLTF
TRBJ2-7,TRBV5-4,CASSRSRDIYEQYF
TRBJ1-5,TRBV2,CASSTGTGDYSNQPQHF
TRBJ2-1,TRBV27,CASTPWAGRADEQFF
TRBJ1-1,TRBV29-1,CSVGVGIGTEAFF
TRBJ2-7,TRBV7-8,CASRLLAGAYEQYF
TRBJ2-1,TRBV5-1,CASSTWEMRNEQFF
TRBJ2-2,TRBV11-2,CASSPTSLRVGELFF